This T cell receptor beta chain was recovered during a study of lymphopenia after photon versus proton radiotherapy. TCRdb keeps only in-frame clones here, not all; method: immunoSEQ multiplex PCR. The table has 70,000 or so clones, roughly 92% seen once. Germline V lookup: CDR1 SQVTM, CDR2 ANQGSEA. Trimming removed 1 base from V and 5 bases from J, with 6 bases in between. The CDR3 is 12 residues long. The sample here was peripheral blood, taken from a patient treated with photon-based radiotherapy. This clonotype was obtained from a woman aged 40 to 49 with cholangiocarcinoma. V and J are TRBV29-1 and TRBJ2-1; D unclear. The CDR3 is CSVEAWDNEQFF. In DNA form, the CDR3 reads TGCAGCGTTGAAGCGTGGGACAATGAGCAGTTCTTC.